The 14 T cell receptor beta chains below come from one sample, sequenced in a study of T cells in Graves' hyperthyroidism and ophthalmopathy. From RNA transcripts, TCR beta CDR3 regions were amplified. Researchers ran a first-round RT-PCR on the TCR CDR3 using the HTBI primer set. In TCRdb, the multiplex PCR reads were re-called with MiXCR into one record per CDR3 protein. Here the sample spans some 210,000 distinct CDR3 sequences, about a sixth being singletons. Material for sequencing was blood. These receptors were collected from a man in his forties or fifties with Graves' hyperthyroidism.

V and J are TRBV7-2 and TRBJ2-7, with 10 bases lining up with TRBD2. The V gene's germline CDR1 is SGHTA and CDR2 FQGNSA. The CDR3 length is 14 residues. V was pared by 6 bases and J by 3 bases, with 5 bases of the junction left unmatched. The DNA for the CDR3 is TGTGCCAGCAGTTTTAGCGGGAGGAACTACGAGCAGTACTTC. Translated, it gives CASSFSGRNYEQYF.

This rearrangement joins TRBV20-1 to TRBJ2-1, with D perhaps TRBD1 (5 bases). Germline CDR1 and CDR2: DFQATT and SNEGSKA (reference sequence). The CDR3 is made up of 14 amino acids. Trimming pared 0 bases from V and 7 bases from J, leaving 13 bases between. CDR3: CSARDPVAGNEQFF. In DNA form, the CDR3 reads TGCAGTGCTAGAGACCCAGTAGCAGGGAATGAGCAGTTCTTC.

This clonotype was counted at least ten times. The chain combines TRBV7-2 with TRBJ2-1; D may be TRBD2 (5 bases). CDR1 and CDR2 from the germline V gene are SGHTA and FQGNSA. The CDR3 is made up of 15 amino acids. Trimming took 1 base from V and 4 from J, leaving 11 bases between them. CDR3 in amino acids: CASSLGRGQYNEQFF. CDR3 DNA sequence: TGTGCCAGCAGCTTAGGTCGCGGGCAGTACAATGAGCAGTTCTTC.

The chain carries TRBV6-9 and TRBJ2-3, with 11 nucleotides matching TRBD2. V was pared by 3 bases and J by 3 bases, with 8 bases of the junction left unmatched. CDR3 size: 17 residues. Per germline, CDR1 MNHGY and CDR2 SVAAGI. The CDR3 here is CASSYAGGTSGTDTQYF. CDR3 in DNA: TGTGCCAGCAGTTACGCCGGAGGGACTAGCGGAACAGATACGCAGTATTTT.

This clonotype was recorded many times. The gene calls are TRBV4-3 and TRBJ2-1; D uncertain. CDR3 length: 13 residues. Germline loops: CDR1 LGHNA, CDR2 YSLEER. V was clipped by 4 bases and J by 3 bases, with 7 bases between them. The CDR3 loop is CASSRASYNEQFF. For the CDR3, the DNA is TGCGCCAGCAGCCGGGCAAGCTACAATGAGCAGTTCTTC.

This clonotype was counted many times. The V call is TRBV7-8, the J call TRBJ2-7, with TRBD1 matching over 10 bases. CDR1 is SGHVS and CDR2 is FQNEAQ in the germline V gene. CDR3 length equals 15 residues. V lost 1 base, J lost 4 bases, and 4 bases stayed unmatched. The CDR3, as DNA: TGTGCCAGCAGCTTAGGGGACAGGGGAGGATACGAGCAGTACTTC. Amino acid sequence: CASSLGDRGGYEQYF.

This clonotype was observed a few times. This chain joins TRBV20-1 and TRBJ2-3; 7 bases are a match to TRBD1. V dropped 5 bases and J dropped 4; count of bases not matched to a gene: 6. This CDR3 has 13 amino acids. CDR1 is DFQATT, CDR2 SNEGSKA, per germline (reference sequence). CDR3 protein: CSARLQGSDTQYF. The CDR3 DNA is TGCAGTGCTCGACTACAGGGGTCAGATACGCAGTATTTT.

This clonotype was counted only a few times. The germline gene is not matched at one end of the junction; a read error may be the cause. The chain couples TRBV28 to TRBJ2-5; 9 bases match TRBD2. The CDR3 has 16 residues. Germline values: CDR1 MDHEN, CDR2 SYDVKM. The CDR3 region is CASGLGGTSPFTIQYF. The CDR3 DNA sequence: TGTGCCAGCGGTTTGGGAGGGACTAGCCCCTTTACCATCCAGTACTTC.

This chain joins TRBV5-1 and TRBJ2-7; D possibly matches TRBD1 or TRBD2 (6 bases each). The ends were cut back, 2 bases at V and 1 base at J, with 16 bases in the middle. The CDR3 is 16 residues long. From germline, CDR1 is SGHRS and CDR2 YFSETQ. CDR3 coding DNA: TGCGCCAGCAGCTTCGGGGGAGAGGGGGGATCCTACGAGCAGTACTTC. Translating gives CASSFGGEGGSYEQYF.

This rearrangement joins TRBV4-1 to TRBJ2-7; 9 bases are shared with TRBD2. The J segment lost 6 bases and the V segment lost 0 bases, leaving 9 bases of the junction unmatched. The germline gives CDR1 MGHRA, CDR2 YSYEKL. This CDR3 comprises 16 residues. CDR3 DNA: TGCGCCAGCAGCCAAGAGACGACTAGCGGATTAGGCGAGCAGTACTTC. Encoded protein: CASSQETTSGLGEQYF.

This clonotype was counted between two and nine times. The V gene is TRBV4-1, the J gene TRBJ2-1; D not certain. The CDR3 covers 13 residues. CDR1 MGHRA and CDR2 YSYEKL come from the germline V gene. V gave up 0 bases and J gave up 11 bases, with 11 bases separating them. Here the CDR3 reads CASSQDPQKKQFF. CDR3 coding DNA: TGCGCCAGCAGCCAAGATCCCCAGAAGAAGCAGTTCTTC.

The chain couples TRBV4-1 to TRBJ1-2, with 8 bases fitting TRBD1. V was clipped by 0 bases and J by 6 bases; unmatched bases: 6. The CDR3 runs to 15 residues. Germline V gives CDR1 MGHRA, CDR2 YSYEKL. Here the CDR3 reads CASSQDEGQGNGYTF. The CDR3 DNA reads as TGCGCCAGCAGCCAAGATGAAGGACAGGGCAATGGCTACACCTTC.

This clonotype came up many times. The chain uses TRBV28 and TRBJ2-2; 8 bases are shared with TRBD2. The germline V gene has CDR1 MDHEN and CDR2 SYDVKM. This CDR3 comprises 15 residues. Losses at the gene ends were 6 bases for V and 5 bases for J; bases not matched to a gene: 8. CDR3 sequence: CASSGWTSKTGELFF. CDR3 sequence (DNA): TGTGCCAGCAGCGGATGGACTAGCAAGACCGGGGAGCTGTTTTTT.

The chain joins TRBV7-2 to TRBJ2-2, with D maybe TRBD1 (6 bases). The CDR3 sequence is 15 residues long. Germline CDR1 SGHTA, CDR2 FQGNSA. Trimming removed 3 bases from V and 0 bases from J, with 8 bases in between. Written as DNA, the CDR3 is TGTGCCAGCAGCTTGACAGGTCCGAACACCGGGGAGCTGTTTTTT. The encoded protein is CASSLTGPNTGELFF.